The text below deals with one TCR beta chain. Antigen specificity is unknown. The entry originates in a study of OX40 agonist ivuxolimab in advanced cancers. About the study: An agonistic anti-OX40 (CD134) antibody, ivuxolimab, was used to treat the patients. From about 20 to 80 years was the age range, with a mean of about 56 years, and approximately 84% were male. Overall study results and limits: Among the lowest peripheral clonal expansion occurred in 0.1-3.0 mg/kg partial responders. Clones of CD4+ and CD8+ blood T cells grew by week 6 at doses of 0.1 to 3.0 mg/kg.

The CDR3 is 15 residues long. Germline assignment: CDR1 SGDLS and CDR2 YYNGEE. Trimming shortened V by 4 bases and J by 4 bases, and 16 bases separated the two germline ends. Libraries were prepared by immunoSEQ multiplex PCR; TCRdb keeps only in-frame clonotypes and omits some of them. The data contain around 30,000 clones, approximately 89% of them singletons. The starting material was CD4+ or CD8+ T cells sorted from blood, obtained in a trial of the OX40 agonist ivuxolimab. The TCR comes from an adult with an advanced solid tumor such as melanoma, head and neck, liver or kidney cancer. V usage is TRBV9 and J usage is TRBJ2-3, with D tentatively TRBD1 or TRBD2 (6 bases each). CDR3 protein: CASSLEGGQSDTQYF. As DNA, the CDR3 is TGTGCCAGCAGCCTAGAGGGGGGTCAATCAGATACGCAGTATTTT.